This T cell receptor (beta chain) was captured in a study of early T cells in non-severe SARS-CoV-2 infection. For the study at large: Sequencing of unsorted whole blood was done on bulk RNA, leaving chains unpaired.

Attached unique molecular identifiers marked individual cDNA molecules. TCRdb re-called the 5' RACE reads through MiXCR, storing one row per CDR3 protein. This table holds about 100,000 distinct CDR3 sequences, roughly 10% found once. This clonotype occurred a few times. Germline lookup yields CDR1 MNHEY and CDR2 SVGEGT. The CDR3 extends over 18 amino acids. Trimming left V 5 bases short and J 0 bases short, with 20 bases between. The chain recombines TRBV6-2 or TRBV6-3 with TRBJ2-1; tentative D call: TRBD1 (6 bases). The sequence came from an adult who was a healthcare worker with PCR-confirmed SARS-CoV-2 infection or an uninfected control (not recorded which). What was sequenced was whole blood. The CDR3 DNA reads as TGTGCCAGCAGTCCGACCGCCGAGGGGGATTACTCCTACAATGAGCAGTTCTTC. This sequence encodes CASSPTAEGDYSYNEQFF.